A single sample is the source of the 32 T cell receptor beta chains below, sequenced in a study of cytomegalovirus exposure and HLA in healthy donors. TCRdb's copy holds only in-frame clones and misses some; the assay was immunoSEQ multiplex PCR. Among around 350,000 clones listed, roughly 89% were seen once. Sequenced input: PBMCs. The receptors stem from a woman aged 18-29 years in good health and CMV-seronegative.

This chain links TRBV4-1 with TRBJ2-3; TRBD2 matches at 12 bases. The ends lost 6 bases at V and 5 bases at J; junction bases unmatched: 9. CDR3 length equals 16 residues. Germline V gene lookup returns CDR1 MGHRA and CDR2 YSYEKL. In DNA form, the CDR3 reads TGCGCCAGCAGGTCTAGCGGGGGGGCATCGGGAGATACGCAGTATTTT. It yields the protein CASRSSGGASGDTQYF.

CDR3 amino acids: CASSLTLAGGPFSLEQYF. The CDR3 nucleotides read TGTGCCAGCAGCTTAACGCTAGCGGGAGGGCCGTTCAGTCTGGAGCAGTACTTC. The rearrangement uses TRBV7-2 and TRBJ2-7, with 12 bases identical to TRBD2. The junction had 15 bases not matched to a gene; V was cut back by 2 bases and J by 7 bases. Per germline, CDR1 SGHTA and CDR2 FQGNSA. The CDR3 totals 18 residues.

This chain uses TRBV5-4 with TRBJ2-7, with 11 bases lining up with TRBD1. CDR1 and CDR2 from the germline V gene are SGHNT and YYREEE (reference sequence). V gave up 0 bases and J gave up 7 bases; unmatched junction bases: 9. The CDR3 loop spans 16 amino acids. The DNA for the CDR3 is TGTGCCAGCAGCTTGGGGACAGGGGGCGCAAGTAGGGAGCAGTACTTC. This gives the protein CASSLGTGGASREQYF.

This chain links TRBV7-9 with TRBJ2-3, with 9 positions matching TRBD2. Germline V lookup: CDR1 SEHNR, CDR2 FQNEAQ (reference sequence). The V and J ends lost 5 bases and 1 base, in that order; junction bases with no gene match: 4. This CDR3 is 15 amino acids long. CDR3 sequence: CASSPSGVRTDTQYF. The CDR3 nucleotides read TGTGCCAGCAGCCCTAGCGGGGTCCGCACAGATACGCAGTATTTT.

The J gene is TRBJ2-7, the V gene TRBV18; possible D gene TRBD1, 5 bases. The ends were cut back, 4 bases at V and 3 bases at J, with 10 bases in the middle. CDR1 and CDR2 (germline): KGHSH, LQKENI. The CDR3 length is 13 residues. DNA of the CDR3: TGTGCCAGCTCACGGCAGGACAACTACGAGCAGTACTTC. It yields the protein CASSRQDNYEQYF.

V gene TRBV4-1 combines with J gene TRBJ2-7; 9 bases match TRBD2. CDR1 and CDR2 from the germline V gene are MGHRA and YSYEKL. This CDR3 spans 16 amino acids. The ends lost 3 bases at V and 5 bases at J; junction bases unmatched: 11. In nucleotides, the CDR3 is TGCGCCAGCAGCCAGGGCCGGGCGAGCGGGAGGCACGAGCAGTACTTC. It codes for CASSQGRASGRHEQYF.

This sequence joins TRBV6-5 and TRBJ1-4; 7 bases map to TRBD1. The CDR3 sequence is 12 residues long. From germline, CDR1 is MNHEY and CDR2 SVGAGI. The J segment lost 14 bases and the V segment lost 6 bases, leaving 9 bases of the junction unmatched. CDR3 sequence (DNA): TGTGCCAGCAGCTCAGGGCCGGGACAGCTGTTTTTT. Encoded protein: CASSSGPGQLFF.

This clone was counted between two and nine times. The rearrangement links TRBV7-9 to TRBJ1-6, with D possibly TRBD1 on 6 matching bases. V lost 6 bases, J lost 10 bases, and 19 bases lay in between. The CDR3 has 15 residues. CDR1 is SEHNR and CDR2 is FQNEAQ in the germline V gene (reference sequence). The CDR3 loop reads CASRPGHPRESPLHF. As DNA, the CDR3 is TGTGCCAGCAGGCCGGGACACCCGAGGGAGTCACCCCTCCACTTT.

The chain carries TRBV2 and TRBJ1-6, with no clear D. The germline V gene encodes CDR1 SNHLY and CDR2 FYNNEI. The CDR3 extends over 16 amino acids. V was clipped by 5 bases and J by 3 bases, with 14 bases between them. CDR3 sequence (DNA): TGTGCCAGCAGTCCGCGGGCCACCGACTATAATTCACCCCTCCACTTT. Protein sequence: CASSPRATDYNSPLHF.

The CDR3 coding sequence is TGTGCCAGCAGATCCCGGGAGGGGGGCACTGAAGCTTTCTTT. Translating gives CASRSREGGTEAFF. The chain links TRBV6-4 to TRBJ1-1, with a possible D match to TRBD1 (6 bases). Looked up from germline, CDR1 is MRHNA and CDR2 is SNTAGT. V was trimmed by 6 bases and J by 4 bases, leaving 15 bases between them. The CDR3 covers 14 residues.

The J gene is TRBJ2-6, the V gene TRBV29-1, with 9 bases identical to TRBD1. V lost 7 bases, J lost 2 bases, and 6 bases stayed unmatched. Germline V gene data show CDR1 as SQVTM and CDR2 as ANQGSEA. The CDR3 consists of 15 residues. CDR3 sequence reads: CSARTGEAGANVLTF. CDR3 bases: TGCAGCGCGCGGACAGGGGAGGCTGGGGCCAACGTCCTGACTTTC.

The gene calls are TRBV27 and TRBJ1-5, with 7 bases identical to TRBD1. This CDR3 comprises 14 residues. Per the germline V gene, CDR1 is MNHEY and CDR2 is SMNVEV (reference sequence). V lost 5 bases to trimming and J lost 9 bases; unmatched junction nucleotides: 10. CDR3 amino acids: CASSPGTAPRPQHF. CDR3 bases: TGTGCCAGCAGTCCGGGGACAGCGCCCAGGCCCCAGCATTTT.

The chain uses TRBV5-1 and TRBJ1-5, with 7 bases identical to TRBD1. The V gene's germline CDR1 is SGHRS and CDR2 YFSETQ. CDR3 length equals 15 residues. Unmatched junction bases numbered 5, after V lost 4 bases and J lost 1 base. The chain's CDR3 is CASSQQGLSNQPQHF. The CDR3 region has the DNA TGCGCCAGCAGCCAACAGGGGCTCAGCAATCAGCCCCAGCATTTT.

The chain couples TRBV30 to TRBJ2-7, with 10 bases matching TRBD1. Germline V gives CDR1 GTSNPN, CDR2 SVGIG (reference sequence). V shed 0 bases, J shed 4 bases, and the junction held 3 bases outside the gene matches. The CDR3 extends over 14 amino acids. Here the CDR3 reads CAWSVTGGWYEQYF. The CDR3, as DNA: TGTGCCTGGAGTGTGACAGGGGGCTGGTACGAGCAGTACTTC.

V is TRBV7-9 and J is TRBJ2-1; D not resolved. The CDR3 has 16 residues. V was cut by 2 bases and J by 5 bases, with 16 bases left in between. CDR1 SEHNR and CDR2 FQNEAQ come from the germline V gene (reference sequence). This CDR3 is CASSLLHKSQDNEQFF. The CDR3 DNA reads TGTGCCAGCAGCTTATTGCATAAGAGTCAAGACAATGAGCAGTTCTTC. Drawing the rest from reference TRBV7-9 and TRBJ2-1, the complete variable domain is DTGVSQNPRHKITKRGQNVTFRCDPISEHNRLYWYRQTLGQGPEFLTYFQNEAQLEKSRLLSDRFSAERPKGSFSTLEIQRTEQGDSAMYLCASSLLHKSQDNEQFFGPGTRLTVL.

A single count supports this clone. J is TRBJ1-1 and V is TRBV29-1; tentatively, D is TRBD1 (6 bases). The CDR3 sequence is 15 residues long. CDR1 SQVTM and CDR2 ANQGSEA come from the germline V gene. The V end was cut by 5 bases, the J end by 1 base, with 17 bases between. The CDR3 DNA follows: TGCAGCGTTCCAGGACAGCCGATCACGAACACTGAAGCTTTCTTT. Translation: CSVPGQPITNTEAFF. The full variable domain, with the rest looked up from reference TRBV29-1 and TRBJ1-1, is SAVISQKPSRDICQRGTSLTIQCQVDSQVTMMFWYRQQPGQSLTLIATANQGSEATYESGFVIDKFPISRPNLTFSTLTVSNMSPEDSSIYLCSVPGQPITNTEAFFGQGTRLTVV.

In its sample, this clone was seen a few times. CDR3 sequence reads: CASSQDRVYGYTF. CDR3 coding DNA: TGCGCCAGCAGCCAAGATCGGGTCTATGGCTACACCTTC. J is TRBJ1-2 and V is TRBV4-1, with D unclear. Trimming stripped 0 bases from V and 4 bases from J, with 6 bases between. From germline, CDR1 is MGHRA and CDR2 YSYEKL. This CDR3 comprises 13 residues.

V is TRBV5-1 and J is TRBJ2-3, with 10 nucleotides matching TRBD2. The germline V gene encodes CDR1 SGHRS and CDR2 YFSETQ. J lost 0 bases, V lost 4 bases, and 8 bases had no gene match. This CDR3 is 17 amino acids long. The CDR3 sequence: CASSGRLTSGSTDTQYF. The DNA for the CDR3 is TGCGCCAGCAGCGGCCGACTGACTAGCGGGAGCACAGATACGCAGTATTTT.

The genes are TRBV15 and TRBJ2-7; 11 bases align to TRBD2. Germline CDR1 reads LNHNV; CDR2 reads YYDKDF (reference sequence). The CDR3 totals 17 residues. J gave up 6 bases and V 3 bases, and 13 bases lay outside the gene matches. CDR3 residues: CATSRGGLAGGQGEQYF. The CDR3 DNA reads as TGTGCCACCAGCAGGGGGGGGCTAGCGGGAGGACAGGGCGAGCAGTACTTC.

The CDR3 loop is CATSSYRIHEQYF. In nucleotides, the CDR3 is TGTGCCACCAGCAGCTACAGGATACACGAGCAGTACTTC. The rearrangement links TRBV15 to TRBJ2-7, with D possibly TRBD1 on 5 matching bases. V lost 3 bases and J 5 bases, leaving 11 bases between the germline ends. CDR3 length: 13 amino acids. CDR1 is LNHNV and CDR2 is YYDKDF in the germline V gene (reference sequence).

The chain recombines TRBV5-6 with TRBJ2-7, with unresolved D. CDR1 and CDR2 from the germline V gene are SGHDT and YYEEEE. With 8 bases removed from V and 4 bases from J, the gap between germline ends came to 13 bases. There are 12 residues in the CDR3. Written as DNA, the CDR3 is TGTGCCAGTTCGACACATTCTTACGAGCAGTACTTC. Translation: CASSTHSYEQYF.

The CDR3 DNA reads TGCGCCAGCAGCCCGGGTAGTGTAGCGGCCTACAATGAGCAGTTCTTC. The encoded protein is CASSPGSVAAYNEQFF. V and J are TRBV5-1 and TRBJ2-1, with a tentative D call TRBD2 (6 bases). The CDR3 covers 16 residues. Trimming stripped 4 bases from V and 2 bases from J, with 16 bases between. Per germline, CDR1 SGHRS and CDR2 YFSETQ. The variable domain in full, with the rest retrieved from reference TRBV5-1 and TRBJ2-1, is KAGVTQTPRYLIKTRGQQVTLSCSPISGHRSVSWYQQTPGQGLQFLFEYFSETQRNKGNFPGRFSGRQFSNSRSEMNVSTLELGDSALYLCASSPGSVAAYNEQFFGPGTRLTVL.

The chain joins TRBV28 to TRBJ1-2, with TRBD1 matching over 12 bases. The germline V gene encodes CDR1 MDHEN and CDR2 SYDVKM. The CDR3 consists of 16 residues. The J segment lost 7 bases and the V segment lost 5 bases, leaving 11 bases of the junction unmatched. The CDR3 spells CASSPPPGQGAFGYTF. CDR3 coding DNA: TGTGCCAGCAGTCCTCCTCCGGGACAGGGGGCGTTTGGCTACACCTTC.

The V and J genes are TRBV29-1 and TRBJ2-5; weak D call: TRBD1 (6 bases). The CDR3 extends over 14 amino acids. CDR1 and CDR2 from the germline V gene are SQVTM and ANQGSEA. V shed 4 bases and J shed 1 base, with 13 bases lying between them. This CDR3 is CSVAWTVTQETQYF. Written as DNA, the CDR3 is TGCAGCGTTGCATGGACAGTGACCCAAGAGACCCAGTACTTC.

The chain employs TRBV7-9 and TRBJ1-2; 9 positions match TRBD1. J gave up 8 bases and V 5 bases, and 21 bases lay outside the gene matches. Germline CDR1 reads SEHNR; CDR2 reads FQNEAQ (reference sequence). The CDR3 length is 18 residues. The CDR3 sequence: CASSPVAPGQGGVRGYTF. CDR3 coding DNA: TGTGCCAGCAGCCCCGTTGCCCCGGGACAGGGAGGGGTGCGCGGCTACACCTTC.

The rearrangement joins TRBV13 to TRBJ2-2; TRBD1 is a possible D gene (6 bases). Germline values: CDR1 PRHDT, CDR2 FYEKMQ (reference sequence). Trimming left V 5 bases short and J 1 base short, with 14 bases between. CDR3 length: 16 amino acids. This chain's CDR3 is CASSTRQAKNTGELFF. The DNA for the CDR3 is TGTGCCAGCAGCACCCGACAGGCCAAGAACACCGGGGAGCTGTTTTTT.

The chain uses TRBV6-5 and TRBJ1-6; TRBD1 is a possible D gene (5 bases). This CDR3 comprises 15 residues. Germline V gene sequence: CDR1 MNHEY, CDR2 SVGAGI. V gave up 0 bases and J gave up 10 bases, with 13 bases separating them. CDR3 nucleotide sequence: TGTGCCAGCAGTTACTCGAGTGACAGTACATCACCCCTCCACTTT. Translated: CASSYSSDSTSPLHF.

This chain links TRBV9 with TRBJ1-2; TRBD1 might be the D (5 bases). In germline, CDR1 is SGDLS, CDR2 YYNGEE. The CDR3 extends over 13 amino acids. V dropped 3 bases and J dropped 8 bases, with 14 bases sitting between them. The CDR3 is CASSAAGLAGYTF. As DNA, the CDR3 is TGTGCCAGCAGCGCAGCGGGGCTAGCCGGCTACACCTTC.

This chain joins TRBV5-1 and TRBJ1-1; unclear D gene. Germline V gives CDR1 SGHRS, CDR2 YFSETQ. The V gene lost 0 bases and the J gene lost 2 bases, with 14 bases spanning the gap. The CDR3 consists of 16 residues. The CDR3 is CASSLAPQGGNTEAFF. The DNA for the CDR3 is TGCGCCAGCAGCTTGGCCCCGCAAGGAGGTAACACTGAAGCTTTCTTT.

V gene TRBV6-1 combines with J gene TRBJ1-5; D gene unclear. This CDR3 contains 18 residues. From germline, CDR1 is MNHNS and CDR2 SASEGT. The V and J ends lost 1 base and 0 bases respectively, with 16 bases between them. The CDR3 is CASSEVHQTIYSNQPQHF. The CDR3 DNA sequence: TGTGCCAGCAGTGAAGTCCATCAGACAATTTATAGCAATCAGCCCCAGCATTTT.

The chain carries TRBV4-1 and TRBJ1-3; D possibly corresponds to TRBD1 (6 bases). Germline CDR1 is MGHRA and CDR2 is YSYEKL. V was trimmed by 1 base and J by 4 bases, leaving 14 bases between them. The CDR3 is 16 residues long. Written as DNA, the CDR3 is TGCGCCAGCAGCCAAGTTCCCACAGGGAGAGGAAACACCATATATTTT. Its translation is CASSQVPTGRGNTIYF.

J is TRBJ2-7 and V is TRBV27; D is possibly TRBD2 (7 bases). The CDR3 sequence is 15 residues long. Trimming shortened V by 8 bases and J by 2 bases, and 19 bases separated the two germline ends. CDR1 MNHEY and CDR2 SMNVEV come from the germline V gene (reference sequence). Here the CDR3 DNA reads TGTGCCAGCCGAGAACCGGGGGCGGGAGCCTACGAGCAGTACTTC. The encoded protein is CASREPGAGAYEQYF.